This T cell receptor beta chain was sequenced for a study of graft-versus-host responses after intestinal transplantation. Overall study context: Induction with anti-thymocyte globulin, then tacrolimus and steroids for roughly 3 years, was given to all recipients.

This clone was observed once. Its specificity is not known. Profiled with immunoSEQ multiplex PCR; TCRdb holds only in-frame clones, not every one. The data hold tens of thousands of clones, with 90% to 95% observed a single time. Germline V gives CDR1 GTSNPN, CDR2 SVGIG (reference sequence). V shed 4 bases and J 5 bases; nucleotides not matched to a gene: 6. The CDR3 is 13 amino acids. Whole-study results and caveats: The study associated peak circulating GvH clone levels with early post-transplant HvG declines. Some patients had graft-donor T cell macrochimerism, and their allografts showed high graft-versus-host to host-versus-graft clonal ratios. Among recipient marrow samples, GvH clones were found; some appeared first in ileum or blood.

This TCR came from a human donor who received an intestinal transplant. The sequencing here drew on unstimulated CD8+ T cells sorted from spleen or lymph node cells, taken before intestinal transplant. This chain joins TRBV30 and TRBJ1-1; 8 nucleotides match TRBD1. CDR3 in DNA: TGTGCCTGGATCGGACAGGGATGGACTGAAGCTTTCTTT. Residues: CAWIGQGWTEAFF.